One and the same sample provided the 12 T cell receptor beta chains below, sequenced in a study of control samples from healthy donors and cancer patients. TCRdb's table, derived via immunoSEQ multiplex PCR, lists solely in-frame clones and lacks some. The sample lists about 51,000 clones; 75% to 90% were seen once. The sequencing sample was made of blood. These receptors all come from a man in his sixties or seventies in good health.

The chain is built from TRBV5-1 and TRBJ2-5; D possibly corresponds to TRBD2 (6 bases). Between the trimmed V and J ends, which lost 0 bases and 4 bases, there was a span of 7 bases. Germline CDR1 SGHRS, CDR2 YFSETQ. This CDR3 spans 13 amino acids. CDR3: CASSLAGGETQYF. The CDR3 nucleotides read TGCGCCAGCAGCTTGGCCGGGGGAGAGACCCAGTACTTC.

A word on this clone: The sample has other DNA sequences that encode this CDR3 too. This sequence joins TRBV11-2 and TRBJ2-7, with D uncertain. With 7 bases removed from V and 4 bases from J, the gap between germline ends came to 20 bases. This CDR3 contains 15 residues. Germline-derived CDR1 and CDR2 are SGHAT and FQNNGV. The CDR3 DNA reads TGTGCCAGCACCACTGGCATGGCACTGACTTACGAGCAGTACTTC. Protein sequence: CASTTGMALTYEQYF.

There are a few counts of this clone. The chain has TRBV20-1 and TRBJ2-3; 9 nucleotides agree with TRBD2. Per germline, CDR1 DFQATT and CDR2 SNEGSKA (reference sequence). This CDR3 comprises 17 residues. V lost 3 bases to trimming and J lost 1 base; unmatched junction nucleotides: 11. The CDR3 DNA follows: TGCAGTGCTAGTGTGGTAGCGGGAGACTTCGGCACAGATACGCAGTATTTT. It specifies CSASVVAGDFGTDTQYF.

The CDR3 reads CASSPFIGPSEQFF. In DNA, the CDR3 is TGTGCCAGCTCGCCTTTTATAGGCCCATCTGAGCAGTTCTTC. This chain joins TRBV2 and TRBJ2-1; D gene ambiguous. CDR1 is SNHLY, CDR2 FYNNEI, per germline. The length of the CDR3 is 14 residues. V was clipped by 8 bases and J by 9 bases, with 20 bases between them.

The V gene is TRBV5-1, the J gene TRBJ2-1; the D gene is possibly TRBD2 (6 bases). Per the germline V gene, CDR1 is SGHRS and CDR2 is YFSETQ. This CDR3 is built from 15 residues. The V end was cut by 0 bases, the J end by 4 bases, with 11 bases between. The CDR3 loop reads CASSLASGAYNEQFF. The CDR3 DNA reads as TGCGCCAGCAGCTTGGCCTCGGGAGCTTACAATGAGCAGTTCTTC.

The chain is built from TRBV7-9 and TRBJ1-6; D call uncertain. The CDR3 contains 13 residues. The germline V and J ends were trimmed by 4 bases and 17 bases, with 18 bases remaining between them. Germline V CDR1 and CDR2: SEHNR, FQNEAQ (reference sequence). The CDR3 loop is CASSSDRTGNIHF. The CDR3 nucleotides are TGTGCCAGCAGCTCAGACCGGACCGGTAATATCCACTTT.

The DNA for the CDR3 is TGCGCCAGCAGCTTTCTTGGATCAATCTCGGGACCTGGCGAGGAGACTGAAAAACTGTTTTTT. This gives the protein CASSFLGSISGPGEETEKLFF. The chain uses TRBV5-1 and TRBJ1-4; TRBD1 is a possible D gene (5 bases). Germline loops: CDR1 SGHRS, CDR2 YFSETQ. The CDR3 totals 21 residues. V lost 2 bases and J lost 7, with 33 bases in between.

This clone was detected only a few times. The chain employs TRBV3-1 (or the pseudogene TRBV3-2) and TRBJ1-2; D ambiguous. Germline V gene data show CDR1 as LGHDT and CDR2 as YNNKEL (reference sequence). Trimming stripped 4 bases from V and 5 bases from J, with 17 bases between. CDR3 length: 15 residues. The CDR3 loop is CASSPTAPSGYGYTF. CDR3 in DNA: TGTGCCAGCAGCCCCACGGCCCCATCGGGATATGGCTACACCTTC.

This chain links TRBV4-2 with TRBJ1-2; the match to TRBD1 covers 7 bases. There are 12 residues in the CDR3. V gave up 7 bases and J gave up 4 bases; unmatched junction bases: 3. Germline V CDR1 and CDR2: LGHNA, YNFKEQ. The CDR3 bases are TGTGCCAGCAAAGACAGGGCCTATGGCTACACCTTC. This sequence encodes CASKDRAYGYTF.

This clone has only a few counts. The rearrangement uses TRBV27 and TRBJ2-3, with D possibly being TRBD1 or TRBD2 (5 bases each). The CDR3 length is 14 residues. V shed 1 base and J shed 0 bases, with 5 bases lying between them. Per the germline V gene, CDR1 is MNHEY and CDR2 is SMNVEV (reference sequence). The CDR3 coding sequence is TGTGCCAGCAGTTTATGGGGGAGCACAGATACGCAGTATTTT. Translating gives CASSLWGSTDTQYF.

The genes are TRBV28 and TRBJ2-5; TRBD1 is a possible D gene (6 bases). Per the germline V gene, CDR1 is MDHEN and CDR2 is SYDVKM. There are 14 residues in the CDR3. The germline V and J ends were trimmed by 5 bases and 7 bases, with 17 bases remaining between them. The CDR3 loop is CASSPYPGVATQYF. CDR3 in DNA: TGTGCCAGCAGTCCCTATCCAGGGGTAGCGACCCAGTACTTC.

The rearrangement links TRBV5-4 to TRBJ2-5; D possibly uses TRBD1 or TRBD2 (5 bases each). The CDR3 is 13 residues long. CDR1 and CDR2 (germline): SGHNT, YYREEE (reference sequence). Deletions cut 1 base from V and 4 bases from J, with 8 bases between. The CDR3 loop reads CASSLWGSETQYF. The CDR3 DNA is TGTGCCAGCAGCTTGTGGGGGTCAGAGACCCAGTACTTC.